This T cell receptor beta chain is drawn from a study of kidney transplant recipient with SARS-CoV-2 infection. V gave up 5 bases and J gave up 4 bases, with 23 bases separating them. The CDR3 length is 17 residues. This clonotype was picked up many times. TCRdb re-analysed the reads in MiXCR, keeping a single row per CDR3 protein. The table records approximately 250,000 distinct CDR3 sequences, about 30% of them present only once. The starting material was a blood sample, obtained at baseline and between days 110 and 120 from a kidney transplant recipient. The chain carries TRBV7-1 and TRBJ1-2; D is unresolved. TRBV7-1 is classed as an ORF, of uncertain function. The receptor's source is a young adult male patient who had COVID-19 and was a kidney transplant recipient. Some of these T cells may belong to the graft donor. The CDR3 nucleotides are TGTGCCAGCAGCAACTCTCTTCACGAGGGAAAGACCTATGGCTACACCTTC. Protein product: CASSNSLHEGKTYGYTF.